This T cell receptor (beta chain) was identified in a study of T cells after yellow fever vaccination. TCRdb re-derived calls from the 5' RACE reads in MiXCR, one entry per CDR3 protein. Here the sample spans a few hundred thousand distinct CDR3 sequences, 6.2% being singletons. General study findings and limits: The secondary response was weaker but peaked faster, day 5 versus 15.

V shed 0 bases and J shed 5 bases, with 8 bases lying between them. Germline V lookup: CDR1 DFQATT, CDR2 SNEGSKA (reference sequence). CDR3 length: 12 amino acids. This clonotype came up many times. Its antigen is unknown. The sample was PBMCs, taken 5 days after the yellow fever booster vaccination. The sequence was obtained from a man aged 30-40 years who received the YFV17D yellow fever vaccine. This chain uses TRBV20-1 with TRBJ2-7; D not certain. CDR3 sequence reads: CSARDRPDEQYF. Written as DNA, the CDR3 is TGCAGTGCTAGAGATCGCCCAGACGAGCAGTACTTC.